Below, 22 T cell receptor beta chains from the same sample are listed, as sequenced in a study of cytomegalovirus exposure and HLA in healthy donors. The PCR contained 60 Vbeta and 13 Jbeta primers. Sequencing was performed with immunoSEQ multiplex PCR; in TCRdb, only in-frame clones are kept and a portion is missing. The data contain tens of thousands of clones, just over 70% of them singletons. The sample consisted of PBMCs. The receptors were gathered from a man in his 60s in good health and CMV-seronegative.

Only a few counts were recorded for this clone. The chain joins TRBV6-1 to TRBJ2-7; TRBD1 is a possible D gene (5 bases). The CDR3 runs to 15 residues. The V gene's germline CDR1 is MNHNS and CDR2 SASEGT. Trimming removed 3 bases at V and 2 bases at J, with 14 bases between. In DNA form, the CDR3 reads TGTGCCAGCAGTGAGTCCCGTTTAGGGGCCTACGAGCAGTACTTC. This encodes CASSESRLGAYEQYF.

This chain links TRBV6-1 with TRBJ1-1; 7 bases agree with TRBD1. Germline-derived CDR1 and CDR2 are MNHNS and SASEGT. Trimming took 5 bases from V and 4 from J; bases not matched to a gene: 4. The CDR3 is made up of 13 amino acids. The CDR3 region has the DNA TGTGCCAGCAGTTTTGGGGACAGCACTGAAGCTTTCTTT. The encoded protein is CASSFGDSTEAFF.

J is TRBJ1-4 and V is TRBV7-9; D is perhaps TRBD1 (5 bases). The CDR3 runs 15 residues. Per the germline V gene, CDR1 is SEHNR and CDR2 is FQNEAQ (reference sequence). Trimming shortened V by 5 bases and J by 1 base, and 11 bases separated the two germline ends. Written as DNA, the CDR3 is TGTGCCAGCAGCCGATCAGGGTTAACTAATGAAAAACTGTTTTTT. Its protein is CASSRSGLTNEKLFF.

This clone occurred many times. The rearrangement joins TRBV28 to TRBJ2-3, with a tentative D call TRBD1 (5 bases). Trimming pared 2 bases from V and 4 bases from J, leaving 10 bases between. CDR1 and CDR2 (germline): MDHEN, SYDVKM. The CDR3 runs 14 residues. CDR3 in DNA: TGTGCCAGCAGTTTAGTGCTAGGGGCAGATACGCAGTATTTT. Amino acids: CASSLVLGADTQYF.

The chain carries TRBV29-1 and TRBJ2-7; TRBD2 might be the D (6 bases). The CDR3 covers 12 residues. The V gene's germline CDR1 is SQVTM and CDR2 ANQGSEA. The germline V and J ends were trimmed by 5 bases and 4 bases, with 12 bases remaining between them. CDR3 in amino acids: CSVSWGVYEQYF. CDR3 sequence (DNA): TGCAGCGTTTCCTGGGGGGTATACGAGCAGTACTTC.

The rearrangement links TRBV18 to TRBJ1-1, with 7 bases aligning to TRBD1. The CDR3 runs to 13 residues. Trimming removed 5 bases from V and 7 bases from J; junction bases left unmatched: 7. CDR1 is KGHSH, CDR2 LQKENI, per germline. The CDR3 bases are TGTGCCAGCTCAGCATCCGGGACAGATGAAGCTTTCTTT. It specifies CASSASGTDEAFF.

The chain has TRBV11-3 and TRBJ2-1; 7 positions agree with TRBD1. CDR1 and CDR2 from the germline V gene are SGHNT and YENEEA. V shed 4 bases and J 5 bases; nucleotides not matched to a gene: 5. The CDR3 is 14 residues long. The CDR3 DNA is TGTGCCAGCAGCTGGGAGACAGGGAACAATGAGCAGTTCTTC. It is translated as CASSWETGNNEQFF.

This clone was recorded once. The chain is built from TRBV19 and TRBJ2-7; maybe TRBD1 (6 bases). Germline V lookup: CDR1 LNHDA, CDR2 SQIVND (reference sequence). With 6 bases removed from V and 7 bases from J, the gap between germline ends came to 19 bases. This CDR3 is 14 amino acids long. The CDR3 coding sequence is TGTGCCAGTAGCCCAACGATAGGGGGATGGGAGCAGTACTTC. It translates to CASSPTIGGWEQYF.

This sequence joins TRBV11-2 and TRBJ1-1; 8 positions match TRBD1. CDR3 length: 15 residues. The J segment lost 3 bases and the V segment lost 2 bases, leaving 5 bases of the junction unmatched. CDR1 is SGHAT and CDR2 is FQNNGV in the germline V gene. The CDR3 protein is CASSLQGAAYTEAFF. CDR3 coding DNA: TGTGCCAGCAGCTTACAGGGGGCGGCTTACACTGAAGCTTTCTTT.

This clone was picked up one time. The gene calls are TRBV30 and TRBJ1-3, with 7 bases identical to TRBD1. The germline V gene encodes CDR1 GTSNPN and CDR2 SVGIG (reference sequence). V was pared by 8 bases and J by 0 bases, with 10 bases of the junction left unmatched. The CDR3 totals 15 residues. CDR3 nucleotides: TGTGCCCACCGGACAGGCGATTTCTCTGGAAACACCATATATTTT. Translating it yields CAHRTGDFSGNTIYF.

This sequence joins TRBV6-5 and TRBJ2-4; 10 bases line up with TRBD1. Unmatched junction bases numbered 5, after V lost 4 bases and J lost 2 bases. This CDR3 contains 16 residues. Germline V lookup: CDR1 MNHEY, CDR2 SVGAGI. This CDR3 is CASSSTGGATKNIQYF. CDR3 bases: TGTGCCAGCAGTTCGACAGGGGGCGCGACCAAAAACATTCAGTACTTC.

This clone turned up a few times. The chain links TRBV16 to TRBJ1-5; 10 bases line up with TRBD1. From germline, CDR1 is KGHSY and CDR2 FQNENV. The CDR3 contains 15 residues. V shed 0 bases, J shed 5 bases, and the junction held 1 base outside the gene matches. CDR3 nucleotide sequence: TGTGCCAGCAGCCAATCTGGACAGGGGGATCAGCCCCAGCATTTT. Residues: CASSQSGQGDQPQHF.

The J gene is TRBJ2-6, the V gene TRBV7-2; D is possibly TRBD1 (5 bases). Trimming cost V 4 bases and J 2 bases, with 12 bases left between them. The germline V gene has CDR1 SGHTA and CDR2 FQGNSA. The CDR3 sequence is 16 residues long. The DNA for the CDR3 is TGTGCCAGCAGCTCAAGGTGGGGCGCTGGGGCCAACGTCCTGACTTTC. Translation: CASSSRWGAGANVLTF.

V is TRBV6-6 and J is TRBJ2-2; maybe TRBD1 (6 bases). From germline, CDR1 is MNHNY and CDR2 SVGAGI (reference sequence). Trimming shortened V by 8 bases and J by 2 bases, and 12 bases separated the two germline ends. This CDR3 has 14 amino acids. CDR3 sequence (DNA): TGTGCCAGCGCATCAGGGGTCAACACCGGGGAGCTGTTTTTT. Amino acid sequence: CASASGVNTGELFF.

The J gene is TRBJ2-5, the V gene TRBV7-2, with 8 bases that match TRBD2. The CDR3 spans 15 residues. Per germline, CDR1 SGHTA and CDR2 FQGNSA. The V and J ends lost 5 bases and 6 bases, in that order; junction bases with no gene match: 11. The CDR3 loop is CASSPGGGSLQTQYF. The CDR3 DNA is TGTGCCAGCAGCCCCGGCGGGGGGAGCCTCCAGACCCAGTACTTC.

The chain has TRBV30 and TRBJ2-7, with D perhaps TRBD1 (7 bases). The CDR3 length is 14 residues. Germline CDR1 is GTSNPN and CDR2 is SVGIG (reference sequence). Deletions cut 1 base from V and 2 bases from J, with 12 bases between. The CDR3: CAWSEGGQTYEQYF. CDR3 in DNA: TGTGCCTGGAGTGAGGGGGGACAGACCTACGAGCAGTACTTC. The full variable domain, its missing parts supplied by reference TRBV30 and TRBJ2-7, is SQTIHQWPATLVQPVGSPLSLECTVEGTSNPNLYWYRQAAGRGLQLLFYSVGIGQISSEVPQNLSASRPQDRQFILSSKKLLLSDSGFYLCAWSEGGQTYEQYFGPGTRLTVT.

This clone is a singleton in its sample. The rearrangement uses TRBV30 and TRBJ2-3; TRBD2 agrees at 7 bases. Germline CDR1 GTSNPN, CDR2 SVGIG (reference sequence). The junction had 6 bases not matched to a gene; V was cut back by 4 bases and J by 2 bases. CDR3 size: 14 residues. The CDR3 nucleotides read TGTGCCTGGACCGCGGGGGTTACCACAGATACGCAGTATTTT. This encodes CAWTAGVTTDTQYF. The complete variable domain, with remaining parts taken from reference TRBV30 and TRBJ2-3, reads SQTIHQWPATLVQPVGSPLSLECTVEGTSNPNLYWYRQAAGRGLQLLFYSVGIGQISSEVPQNLSASRPQDRQFILSSKKLLLSDSGFYLCAWTAGVTTDTQYFGPGTRLTVL.

The rearrangement links TRBV7-2 to TRBJ2-2, with D perhaps matching TRBD2 (6 bases). The V gene's germline CDR1 is SGHTA and CDR2 FQGNSA. V gave up 1 base and J gave up 5 bases, with 14 bases separating them. The CDR3 has 16 residues. Here the CDR3 reads CASSLDPHGGTGELFF. For the CDR3, the DNA is TGTGCCAGCAGCTTAGACCCGCATGGGGGGACCGGGGAGCTGTTTTTT.

The CDR3 loop reads CASSFRGQAGTDTQYF. The CDR3 coding sequence is TGTGCCAGCAGCTTTAGAGGGCAGGCAGGCACAGATACGCAGTATTTT. The V call is TRBV5-5, the J call TRBJ2-3; weak D call: TRBD2 (5 bases). The ends were cut back, 2 bases at V and 1 base at J, with 14 bases in the middle. Germline-derived CDR1 and CDR2 are SGHKS and YYEKEE (reference sequence). The CDR3 covers 16 residues. The whole variable domain, filled in from reference TRBV5-5 and TRBJ2-3, reads DAGVTQSPTHLIKTRGQQVTLRCSPISGHKSVSWYQQVLGQGPQFIFQYYEKEERGRGNFPDRFSARQFPNYSSELNVNALLLGDSALYLCASSFRGQAGTDTQYFGPGTRLTVL.

The V and J genes are TRBV27 and TRBJ1-4; 7 bases are a match to TRBD1. The germline V gene has CDR1 MNHEY and CDR2 SMNVEV (reference sequence). This CDR3 has 16 residues. J lost 3 bases, V lost 6 bases, and 10 bases had no gene match. CDR3 protein: CASRRGGRLSNEKLFF. The CDR3 coding sequence is TGTGCCAGCAGGAGAGGGGGCAGACTTTCTAATGAAAAACTGTTTTTT.

The chain recombines TRBV6-5 with TRBJ1-5; TRBD1 agrees at 9 bases. This CDR3 contains 12 residues. V was pared by 4 bases and J by 12 bases, with 4 bases of the junction left unmatched. Germline V gene lookup returns CDR1 MNHEY and CDR2 SVGAGI. CDR3 residues: CASSSRQGVQHF. The CDR3 DNA sequence: TGTGCCAGCAGTTCCCGACAGGGGGTCCAGCATTTT.

This chain joins TRBV5-1 and TRBJ2-5, with TRBD2 matching over 11 bases. Germline V CDR1 and CDR2: SGHRS, YFSETQ. The V and J ends lost 4 bases and 2 bases, in that order; junction bases with no gene match: 13. The CDR3 runs to 18 residues. The CDR3 sequence: CASSRYSGLAGSQETQYF. CDR3 nucleotides: TGCGCCAGCAGCCGCTACTCTGGACTAGCGGGTTCTCAAGAGACCCAGTACTTC.